This T cell receptor beta chain derives from a study of blood T cell repertoires in COVID-19 (dated by TCRdb to about 2020). Broadly, across the study: Collaborator samples came from the United States, Italy and Spain and covered acute and convalescent phases of COVID-19. The material from the prospective study consisted of cDNA or gDNA derived from T cells, B-cell-depleted T cells, or PBMCs. Deeply sampled blood TCRbeta repertoires from subjects exposed to, actively infected with, or recovered from COVID-19 were included in the dataset. A freely available public database, intended as a resource for researchers studying the immune response to SARS-CoV-2, is where the repertoires were released. Samples came from the ongoing ImmuneRACE study (first 160 participants) plus 1,254 subjects from 6 global collaborators. Nearly every sample came with metadata listing a de-identified subject ID, COVID-19 status, age in years and sex. Where available, HLA class I and class II types were taken from metadata supplied by the sample provider and were not determined by assay-based typing. General findings and caveats noted by the study authors: The amount of clinical and demographic metadata varied by source and participant and was provided uncurated.

TCRbeta CDR3 regions were amplified from genomic DNA by means of the immunoSEQ Assay, a bias-controlled multiplex PCR. The authors processed their data as follows. The number of nucleated cells in each sample was estimated by amplification of reference gene primers within the assay. To quantify the absolute abundance of each unique TCRbeta CDR3 rearrangement, sequence reads were collapsed and filtered. Productive Simpson clonality was computed per sample as the square root of Simpson's diversity index over productive rearrangements. TCRdb obtained this table from immuneACCESS and retained in-frame rearrangements with V and J assigned. These tables miss some clones; where compared with another copy, unresolved V genes account for less than half of the shortfall, and the remainder is unexplained. V and J calls and clone size are those listed in that table; D and trimming were worked out from the DNA. This sample gives a few hundred thousand clones in total; 80% to 90% of them show up just once. The ten largest account for about 2.2% of the sample.

A distance of 17 bases separates the germline ends of V and J, which lose 7 bases and 5 bases respectively. The CDR3, cysteine through phenylalanine, is 14 amino acids long. The entry retains the CDR3 DNA only, 42 bases that are in frame from base 1. Via the germline V gene (reference sequence), CDR1 is LGHDT and CDR2 YNNKEL. Comment on this clone: Its binding antigen is unknown. Base qualities are not at hand, and no much larger clone is one base apart.

The collaborating institutions used their own protocols to collect whole blood in K2EDTA tubes. For TCRbeta analysis, collaborators shipped samples as frozen whole blood, isolated PBMCs, or DNA extracted from either of those sample types. This receptor was taken from a woman aged 50 to 60 with acute or convalescent COVID-19. Sequenced input: peripheral blood. The chain is encoded by TRBV3-1 (or the pseudogene TRBV3-2) joined to TRBJ2-5; TRBD2 is possibly the D segment (5 matching bases). The CDR3: CASTPGVGEETQYF. The nucleotides are TGTGCCAGCACCCCCGGGGTTGGGGAGGAGACCCAGTACTTC.